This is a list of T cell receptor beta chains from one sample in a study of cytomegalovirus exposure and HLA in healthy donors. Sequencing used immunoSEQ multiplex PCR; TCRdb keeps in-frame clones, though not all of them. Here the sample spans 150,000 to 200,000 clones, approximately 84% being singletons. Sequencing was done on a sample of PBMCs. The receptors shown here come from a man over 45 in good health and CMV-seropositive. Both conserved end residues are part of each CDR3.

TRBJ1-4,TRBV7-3,CASSLTGARTEKLFF
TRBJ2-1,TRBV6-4,CASSDSKGAGEQFF
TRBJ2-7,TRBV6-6,CASSYWTAADHEQYF
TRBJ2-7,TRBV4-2,CASSGVFGLAGSYEQYF
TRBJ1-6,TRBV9,CASSVEGLNSPLHF
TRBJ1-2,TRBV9,CASSVDPGDYGYTF
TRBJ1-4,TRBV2,CASSYGQDSEKLFF
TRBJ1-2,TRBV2,CASSEVQGAWYGYTF
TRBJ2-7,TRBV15,CATSSLSGTSGSYEQYF
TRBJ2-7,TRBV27,CASSIKGVSYEQYF
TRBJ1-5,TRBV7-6,CASSVKGAEQPQHF
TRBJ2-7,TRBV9,CASSVGAGTGLYEQYF
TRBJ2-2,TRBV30,CAWRAGHNTGELFF
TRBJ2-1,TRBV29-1,CSVGGRTGSPATQFF
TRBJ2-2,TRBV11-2,CASSPLIRTGELFF
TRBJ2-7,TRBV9,CASSADGIYEQYF
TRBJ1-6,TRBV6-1,CASSERQGGSPLHF
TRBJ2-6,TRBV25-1,CASSDSTGGLPGANVLTF
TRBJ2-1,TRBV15,CATSPRRGVDYNEQFF
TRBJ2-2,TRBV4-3,CASSLRTGELFF
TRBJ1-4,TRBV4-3,CASSQAAPLETGKLFF
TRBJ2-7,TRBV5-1,CASSLAGDPHEQYF
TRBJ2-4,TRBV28,CASSPLAGGPKNIQYF
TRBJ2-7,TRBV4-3,CASSQEIAQRVLIYEQYF
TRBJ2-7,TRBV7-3,CASSPGQGYEQYF
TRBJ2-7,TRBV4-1,CASSLQGLSSYEQYF
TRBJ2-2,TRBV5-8,CASSLPGETGELFF
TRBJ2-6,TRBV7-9,CASSLSGSGANVLTF
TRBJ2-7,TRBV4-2,CASSQAQGQGSSKQYF
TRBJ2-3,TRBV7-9,CASSLGGGQVASTDTQYF
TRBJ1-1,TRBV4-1,CASSQVGGQGAQSFF
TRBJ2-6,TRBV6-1,CASSEHRGSNVLTF
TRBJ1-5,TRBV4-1,CASSQQPSGNQPQHF
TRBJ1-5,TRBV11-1,CASSLSLNQPQHF
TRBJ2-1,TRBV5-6,CASKRTSGGLSYNEQFF
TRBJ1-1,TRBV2,CASNKQGRVTEAFF
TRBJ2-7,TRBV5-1,CASSPGGSGTYEQYF
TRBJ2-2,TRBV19,CASSIFGGTGELFF
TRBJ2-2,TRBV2,CASSVRQGSGELFF
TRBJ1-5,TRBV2,CASQDRGTQPQHF
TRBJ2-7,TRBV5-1,CASSKTGGEEEQYF
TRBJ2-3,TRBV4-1,CASSLENGRTDTQYF
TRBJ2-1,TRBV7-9,CASSLRTDPYNEQFF
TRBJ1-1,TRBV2,CASSEAQGTGHEAFF
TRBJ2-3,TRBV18,CASSPYDRPQGDTQYF
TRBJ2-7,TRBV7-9,CASSHRGLGSYEQYF
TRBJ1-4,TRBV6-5,CASSRDRGYEKLFF
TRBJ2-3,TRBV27,CASSGRGDTQYF
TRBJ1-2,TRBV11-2,CASSFRGGGYTF
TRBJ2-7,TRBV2,CASSIGLAGTSYEQYF
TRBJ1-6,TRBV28,CASSELDSPLHF
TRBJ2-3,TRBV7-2,CASSQNTGNTQYF
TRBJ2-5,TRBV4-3,CASSQDRETQYF
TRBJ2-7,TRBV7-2,CASSPERGLTYEQYF
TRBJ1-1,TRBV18,CASSPLDSTEAFF
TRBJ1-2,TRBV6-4,CASRGTGLIGYTF
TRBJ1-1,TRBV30,CAWSLTGGSTEAFF